This T cell receptor beta chain was recovered during a study of cytomegalovirus exposure and HLA in healthy donors. Findings and limits, study-wide: Some TCR beta chains (more than 150 of them) were listed as cytomegalovirus-associated. The records held CMV serostatus as the only immune exposure information. Analysis was carried out at a later point, and it linked a missense DCLRE1C variant to TCR beta V- and J-gene trimming.

Amplification used 60 Vbeta primers and 13 Jbeta primers. Profiled with immunoSEQ multiplex PCR; TCRdb holds only in-frame clones, not every one. The table records roughly 200,000 clones, approximately 82% of them present only once. As regards this clone: Its antigen is as yet unknown.

Per the germline V gene, CDR1 is MDHEN and CDR2 is SYDVKM. This CDR3 has 13 residues. V was clipped by 5 bases and J by 3 bases, with 10 bases between them. The clonotype originates from a woman between 40 and 50 years old in good health and CMV-seronegative. Sequencing was carried out using PBMCs. V gene TRBV28 combines with J gene TRBJ1-2; D is uncertain. CDR3 sequence reads: CASSPEPDYGYTF. CDR3 nucleotides: TGTGCCAGCAGTCCCGAACCAGACTATGGCTACACCTTC.